This is a list of T cell receptor beta chains from one sample in a study of T cell responses to AZD1222 COVID-19 vaccine. Only in-frame clones appear in the TCRdb table, and some are missing; sequencing was by immunoSEQ multiplex PCR. Of tens of thousands of clones in the sample, approximately 90% were seen once. The material was peripheral blood, obtained 28 days after the second AZD1222 dose. Receptor source: an adult who received the AZD1222 COVID-19 vaccine. Both conserved end residues are trimmed from each CDR3. Only some rows state a clone size, as once, few, many or a class for expanded clones.

abundance | v_gene | CDR3aa
- | TRBV6-5 | ASSSGTSVPTEF
- | TRBV9 | ASSVAGRVMETQY
- | TRBV6-4 | ASSGAAQGNEQF
- | TRBV6-2/TRBV6-3 | ASSFRAGGVNEQF
- | TRBV6-5 | ASGRGSDTEAF
- | TRBV4-3 | ASSQGDRGYGSDTQY
- | TRBV7-9 | ASSLALQPSTDTQY
- | TRBV4-2 | ASSQDSPEYGYT
- | TRBV18 | ASSPLDSSVFGNTIY
- | TRBV11-1 | ASSPVASGGSDTQY
- | TRBV4-3 | ASSQGGATEAF
few | TRBV7-3 | ASSLSRAGTEQF
- | TRBV28 | ASREETDTQY
- | TRBV30 | ACTRSGTDTQY
- | TRBV9 | ASSETGGVGGYT
- | TRBV4-1 | ASSQEEQANEKLF
- | TRBV4-1 | ASSRGIQSSYNSPLH
- | TRBV2 | ASSEDGDGWSEQY
- | TRBV7-8 | ASSLTRGRGGSPLH
- | TRBV7-2 | ASSLLAGFGGTEAF
once | TRBV20-1 | SASPGSVGELF
- | TRBV2 | ASSPFGQVGLEKLF
- | TRBV5-6 | ASSQGIQPQH
- | TRBV4-3 | ASSLGRGETQY
- | TRBV6-6 | ASSYSIGYSWGYT
few | TRBV7-2 | ASSLFGTGTEAF
- | TRBV6-5 | ASRTGGGEGYT
- | TRBV7-6 | ASSARGRETQY
- | TRBV6-5 | ASEVGTNTGELF
- | TRBV5-6 | ASSPTISGNTIY
- | TRBV5-1 | ASSSGTPNSPLH
- | TRBV19 | ASSIGLTGARSNYGYT
few | TRBV5-5 | ASSGSWDTEAF
- | TRBV27 | ASSFGTRNEQF
- | TRBV21-1 | ASSKSVGVPTNEKLF